The present entry profiles one T cell receptor beta chain with its context. The data derive from a study of control samples from healthy donors and cancer patients. Clones were sequenced by immunoSEQ multiplex PCR, and TCRdb holds only the in-frame ones, with some missing. The sample holds more than 100,000 clones, approximately 90% seen once. CDR3 size: 16 residues. The V segment lost 4 bases and the J segment 3 bases; nucleotides outside the gene matches: 6. Germline lookup yields CDR1 MNHNS and CDR2 SASEGT. Material: PBMCs. The chain recombines TRBV6-1 with TRBJ2-7; TRBD2 matches at 13 bases. The receptor's source is a man between 60 and 75 years old with lung cancer. CDR3 nucleotide sequence: TGTGCCAGCAGTGCTGGACTAGCGGGGGCCCACTACGAGCAGTACTTC. Its translation is CASSAGLAGAHYEQYF.